The rows below give T cell receptor beta chains drawn from one sample of a study of chemoradiotherapy in HPV16-positive cancers. Libraries were prepared by immunoSEQ multiplex PCR; TCRdb keeps only in-frame clonotypes and omits some of them. The profile shows about 10,000 clones, roughly nine tenths of them singletons. Sequenced here: blood, sampled from a patient who underwent chemoradiotherapy. Every receptor here comes from a human donor with HPV-associated anogenital cancer. Both conserved end residues are trimmed from each CDR3.

cdr3_aa cdr3_length j_call v_call
ASSERQGYNQPQH 13 TRBJ1-5 TRBV2
ASSLARGGDTEAF 13 TRBJ1-1 TRBV5-1
ASSEILWGPYGYT 13 TRBJ1-2 TRBV10-2
ASSHNNEQF 9 TRBJ2-1 TRBV7-6
ASSLRRDSSGPDTQY 15 TRBJ2-3 TRBV5-1
ASSQDRGTYEQY 12 TRBJ2-7 TRBV4-1
ASSFAGQTNTIY 12 TRBJ1-3 TRBV11-2
ASRNGGVRPPRIYEQY 16 TRBJ2-7 TRBV21-1
ASSSMGQGGSYNEQF 15 TRBJ2-1 TRBV5-1
ASSQKRGGGRNSGNTIY 17 TRBJ1-3 TRBV4-1
ASSATGIAYNEQF 13 TRBJ2-1 TRBV2
ASRELAKNIQY 11 TRBJ2-4 TRBV5-1
ASSQYRDSSNEQF 13 TRBJ2-1 TRBV4-1
ASSSRTANTEAF 12 TRBJ1-1 TRBV4-1
ASSATGGYGYT 11 TRBJ1-2 TRBV9
ASSYDTGRYNEQF 13 TRBJ2-1 TRBV6-6
ASPWDRGNTEAF 12 TRBJ1-1 TRBV5-1
ASSMGTYGYT 10 TRBJ1-2 TRBV19
ASSHPRGQSFYT 12 TRBJ1-2 TRBV4-2
ASSYGAGDGYT 11 TRBJ1-2 TRBV6-6
AISESEWDSLNQPQH 15 TRBJ1-5 TRBV10-3
ASSSGLVNDHEQF 13 TRBJ2-1 TRBV11-3
ASSDSATDRSYGYT 14 TRBJ1-2 TRBV6-4
ASTYTPRSTNEKLF 14 TRBJ1-4 TRBV6-5
ASSPGYSYGYT 11 TRBJ1-2 TRBV18
SVLWTGVNEYGYT 13 TRBJ1-2 TRBV29-1
ATSRDRGPPGNTIY 14 TRBJ1-3 TRBV15
ASSQRSGQETQY 12 TRBJ2-5 TRBV4-1
ASSNDGTGSTGYT 13 TRBJ1-2 TRBV18
ASSTRPAKRGAGTGELF 17 TRBJ2-2 TRBV21-1
ASSEGYLGDEQY 12 TRBJ2-7 TRBV6-1
ASSRHLGGSRNSPLH 15 TRBJ1-6 TRBV11-2
ASSLFLLAGRGTDTQY 16 TRBJ2-3 TRBV11-3
ASSSPGHFYEQY 12 TRBJ2-7 TRBV5-4
ASNLVGRNTEAF 12 TRBJ1-1 TRBV11-2
ASSVGYINPYEQY 13 TRBJ2-7 TRBV9
ASSLGQGDIYGYT 13 TRBJ1-2 TRBV7-6
ASSLGSAGGRYNEQF 15 TRBJ2-1 TRBV5-1
AWSTRVDQPQH 11 TRBJ1-5 TRBV30
ASSEELAGGAEQY 13 TRBJ2-7 TRBV6-1
ASSRQGANTEAF 12 TRBJ1-1 TRBV27
ASSLNRGDTEAF 12 TRBJ1-1 TRBV5-1
ASKGTTNTGELF 12 TRBJ2-2 TRBV6-1
ASSVDPTYEQY 11 TRBJ2-7 TRBV9
ASSSTGGADGYT 12 TRBJ1-2 TRBV7-2
SVVEGIYEQY 10 TRBJ2-7 TRBV29-1
ASSSEGGGTDTQY 13 TRBJ2-3 TRBV9
ASSNLAYGEKLF 12 TRBJ1-4 TRBV2
ASSPQALTTDTQY 13 TRBJ2-3 TRBV7-3
ASSPLTGTSGGSSYNEQF 18 TRBJ2-1 TRBV9
ASSSGPLLANYGYT 14 TRBJ1-2 TRBV5-1
ASSPASEAF 9 TRBJ1-1 TRBV7-8
ASSESRGHEQF 11 TRBJ2-1 TRBV10-2
ASTPMRSSGLF 11 TRBJ2-2 TRBV2
ASGSGRANTGELF 13 TRBJ2-2 TRBV12-5
ARSLSGRRNQPQH 13 TRBJ1-5 TRBV5-3
ASSLRDRSGYT 11 TRBJ1-2 TRBV7-2
ASSYYDSSYEQY 12 TRBJ2-7 TRBV6-5
ASSLSVQGANGYT 13 TRBJ1-2 TRBV5-4